A single sample gave rise to the 26 T cell receptor beta chains below, sequenced in a study of T cell responses to AZD1222 COVID-19 vaccine. Repertoires were generated with immunoSEQ multiplex PCR, while TCRdb's copy carries only in-frame clones and drops some. This sample has tens of thousands of clones, with more than 75% found just once. Source: peripheral blood, taken on day 0 of AZD1222 vaccination. The receptors here all came from an adult in good health.

DNA for the CDR3: TGTGCCAGCAGTGACTCACCCGGACAGGGCAGCAATGAGCAGTTCTTC. Protein: CASSDSPGQGSNEQFF. This chain connects TRBV6-4 to TRBJ2-1; TRBD1 aligns across 8 bases. Trimming cost V 0 bases and J 6 bases; bases outside gene matches: 7. This CDR3 comprises 16 residues. Looked up from germline, CDR1 is MRHNA and CDR2 is SNTAGT.

V and J are TRBV7-2 and TRBJ2-5; no clear D gene. CDR1 is SGHTA, CDR2 FQGNSA, per germline. The CDR3 loop spans 15 amino acids. Trimming pared 3 bases from V and 2 bases from J, leaving 13 bases between. CDR3 nucleotide sequence: TGTGCCAGCAGCTTCGGAACGGGTAATCAAGAGACCCAGTACTTC. This gives the protein CASSFGTGNQETQYF.

The chain links TRBV6-6 to TRBJ2-1; weak D call: TRBD2 (5 bases). Trimming removed 5 bases at V and 3 bases at J, with 11 bases between. The germline gives CDR1 MNHNY, CDR2 SVGAGI (reference sequence). The CDR3 covers 14 residues. DNA for the CDR3: TGTGCCAGCAGTGGGAGCTCCCACTACAATGAGCAGTTCTTC. Amino acids: CASSGSSHYNEQFF.

The rearrangement joins TRBV6-1 to TRBJ2-1; a possible D gene is TRBD1 (6 bases). The CDR3 is 15 amino acids. Germline V lookup: CDR1 MNHNS, CDR2 SASEGT. The V end was cut by 2 bases, the J end by 7 bases, with 15 bases between. CDR3 residues: CASSERRQGTNEQFF. The CDR3 nucleotides are TGTGCCAGCAGTGAACGTAGGCAGGGGACAAATGAGCAGTTCTTC.

The chain employs TRBV2 and TRBJ2-1; the D is unclear. The ends were cut back, 2 bases at V and 10 bases at J, with 12 bases in the middle. CDR1 SNHLY and CDR2 FYNNEI come from the germline V gene. The CDR3 runs to 13 residues. CDR3: CASSEIRPGEQFF. DNA of the CDR3: TGTGCCAGCAGTGAAATACGGCCCGGCGAGCAGTTCTTC.

The chain employs TRBV5-5 and TRBJ2-3; D possibly matches TRBD1 or TRBD2 (6 bases each). Trimming left V 0 bases short and J 6 bases short, with 11 bases between. Germline CDR1 SGHKS, CDR2 YYEKEE (reference sequence). The CDR3 is 14 amino acids. CDR3 protein: CASSLGQGRDTQYF. CDR3 DNA sequence: TGTGCCAGCAGCTTGGGCCAGGGGAGGGATACGCAGTATTTT.

This chain connects TRBV5-1 to TRBJ2-3; either TRBD1 or TRBD2 may fit D (5 bases each). This CDR3 has 14 residues. Germline assignment: CDR1 SGHRS and CDR2 YFSETQ. The V and J ends lost 5 bases and 4 bases respectively, with 14 bases between them. The CDR3 sequence is CASSPFPGPDTQYF. CDR3 in DNA: TGCGCCAGCAGTCCCTTTCCGGGGCCAGATACGCAGTATTTT.

In its sample, this clone was seen once. The V gene is TRBV15, the J gene TRBJ1-4, with TRBD1 as a possible D gene (5 bases). Germline loops: CDR1 LNHNV, CDR2 YYDKDF (reference sequence). This CDR3 is 15 amino acids long. Deletions cut 0 bases from V and 7 bases from J, with 12 bases between. CDR3 in DNA: TGTGCCACCAGCAGAGATGGGGTGAGGGGTGAAAAACTGTTTTTT. It translates to CATSRDGVRGEKLFF.

This sequence joins TRBV30 and TRBJ2-1, with a possible D match to TRBD1 (6 bases). The CDR3 is made up of 15 amino acids. Between the trimmed V and J ends, which lost 0 bases and 0 bases, there was a span of 9 bases. Looked up from germline, CDR1 is GTSNPN and CDR2 is SVGIG (reference sequence). The CDR3: CAWSVLGASYNEQFF. Here the CDR3 DNA reads TGTGCCTGGAGTGTACTGGGGGCCTCCTACAATGAGCAGTTCTTC.

The chain has TRBV30 and TRBJ1-2, with D perhaps matching TRBD1 (6 bases). Germline CDR1 reads GTSNPN; CDR2 reads SVGIG (reference sequence). The CDR3 contains 13 residues. The germline V and J ends were trimmed by 4 bases and 3 bases, with 12 bases remaining between them. Written as DNA, the CDR3 is TGTGCCTGGAACCAGGGGTTGTACTATGGCTACACCTTC. Its translation is CAWNQGLYYGYTF. The entire variable domain, with the rest obtained from reference TRBV30 and TRBJ1-2, is as follows: SQTIHQWPATLVQPVGSPLSLECTVEGTSNPNLYWYRQAAGRGLQLLFYSVGIGQISSEVPQNLSASRPQDRQFILSSKKLLLSDSGFYLCAWNQGLYYGYTFGSGTRLTVV.

The V call is TRBV21-1, the J call TRBJ1-6. TRBV21-1 is a recognized pseudogene. This CDR3 is 19 amino acids long. The CDR3 reads CASSIIFVRWDSYNSPLHF. DNA for the CDR3: TGTGCCAGCAGCATTATCTTCGTAAGGTGGGATAGCTATAATTCACCCCTCCACTTT.

The chain combines TRBV2 with TRBJ2-2; TRBD1 is a possible D gene (7 bases). Trimming removed 3 bases from V and 10 bases from J, with 15 bases in between. From germline, CDR1 is SNHLY and CDR2 FYNNEI. There are 14 residues in the CDR3. DNA of the CDR3: TGTGCCAGCAGTGAGCTCCAGGGGGGAACGGAGCTGTTTTTT. This codes for CASSELQGGTELFF.

The chain is built from TRBV28 and TRBJ1-5; D is undetermined. There are 15 residues in the CDR3. The V gene's germline CDR1 is MDHEN and CDR2 SYDVKM. Trimming shortened V by 3 bases and J by 0 bases, and 9 bases separated the two germline ends. The CDR3 reads CASSLRDSSNQPQHF. The CDR3 DNA is TGTGCCAGCAGTTTGCGGGATTCTAGCAATCAGCCCCAGCATTTT.

This clone has just one count. This chain uses TRBV7-2 with TRBJ1-5; maybe TRBD1 (6 bases). The CDR3 has 14 residues. CDR1 is SGHTA, CDR2 FQGNSA, per germline. V lost 1 base, J lost 4 bases, and 8 bases lay in between. The CDR3 region is CASSLEGGNQPQHF. CDR3 DNA: TGTGCCAGCAGCTTAGAAGGGGGAAATCAGCCCCAGCATTTT. Drawing the rest from reference TRBV7-2 and TRBJ1-5, the complete variable domain is GAGVSQSPSNKVTEKGKDVELRCDPISGHTALYWYRQSLGQGLEFLIYFQGNSAPDKSGLPSDRFSAERTGGSVSTLTIQRTQQEDSAVYLCASSLEGGNQPQHFGDGTRLSIL.

The rearrangement joins TRBV4-2 to TRBJ2-1, with D perhaps matching TRBD2 (5 bases). The length of the CDR3 is 14 residues. The germline V and J ends were trimmed by 3 bases and 9 bases, with 15 bases remaining between them. From germline, CDR1 is LGHNA and CDR2 YNFKEQ. The chain's CDR3 is CASSQDTRRGEQFF. CDR3 coding DNA: TGTGCCAGCAGCCAGGATACTAGGCGTGGTGAGCAGTTCTTC.

The rearrangement joins TRBV7-2 to TRBJ1-2; D is unclear. Germline V gene data show CDR1 as SGHTA and CDR2 as FQGNSA. CDR3 length: 15 amino acids. Trimming shortened V by 1 base and J by 4 bases, and 13 bases separated the two germline ends. The CDR3: CASSLEGPAGYGYTF. The CDR3 DNA reads as TGTGCCAGCAGCTTAGAAGGGCCTGCGGGCTATGGCTACACCTTC.

V and J are TRBV11-2 and TRBJ2-1; D gene uncertain. The CDR3 contains 13 residues. The ends were cut back, 2 bases at V and 7 bases at J, with 9 bases in the middle. Germline V gene data show CDR1 as SGHAT and CDR2 as FQNNGV. CDR3 loop: CASSLLVWNEQFF. CDR3 DNA: TGTGCCAGCAGCTTACTAGTTTGGAATGAGCAGTTCTTC.

V usage is TRBV6-5 and J usage is TRBJ1-1; maybe TRBD1 (5 bases). In germline, CDR1 is MNHEY, CDR2 SVGAGI. The CDR3 has 13 amino acids. V lost 10 bases and J lost 4, with 16 bases in between. CDR3 in amino acids: CATHGGTGTEAFF. Written as DNA, the CDR3 is TGTGCCACCCACGGGGGTACGGGCACTGAAGCTTTCTTT.

The chain uses TRBV12-5 and TRBJ2-3; no clear D. V lost 7 bases and J 6 bases, leaving 8 bases between the germline ends. The CDR3 totals 11 residues. Germline V gene sequence: CDR1 LGHNT, CDR2 FRNRAP. CDR3 sequence: CASVALDTQYF. CDR3 coding DNA: TGTGCTAGTGTCGCCTTGGATACGCAGTATTTT.

The V and J genes are TRBV15 and TRBJ1-5; 8 positions match TRBD1. V trimming: 1 base; J trimming: 0 bases; junction bases outside the gene matches: 5. The germline CDR1 and CDR2 sequences are LNHNV and YYDKDF (reference sequence). This CDR3 region has 17 residues. In DNA form, the CDR3 reads TGTGCCACCAGCAGAGGCCACAGGGGGGATAGCAATCAGCCCCAGCATTTT. Translated, it gives CATSRGHRGDSNQPQHF.

This clone was detected only once. The chain recombines TRBV18 with TRBJ2-1; D not certain. The CDR3 extends over 13 amino acids. V lost 3 bases and J lost 3, with 6 bases in between. Germline V gives CDR1 KGHSH, CDR2 LQKENI. This chain's CDR3 is CASSPSNYNEQFF. DNA for the CDR3: TGTGCCAGCTCACCGTCGAACTACAATGAGCAGTTCTTC. Complete variable domain (other parts from reference TRBV18 and TRBJ2-1): NAGVMQNPRHLVRRRGQEARLRCSPMKGHSHVYWYRQLPEEGLKFMVYLQKENIIDESGMPKERFSAEFPKEGPSILRIQQVVRGDSAAYFCASSPSNYNEQFFGPGTRLTVL.

The genes are TRBV7-3 and TRBJ2-3; D remains ambiguous. The CDR3 is made up of 12 amino acids. V lost 3 bases and J lost 4, with 5 bases in between. Germline values: CDR1 SGHTA, CDR2 FQGTGA. DNA for the CDR3: TGTGCCAGCAGCTTCCCGTCAGATACGCAGTATTTT. This codes for CASSFPSDTQYF.

The chain joins TRBV6-5 to TRBJ1-5, with D possibly TRBD1 on 6 matching bases. V lost 6 bases and J 5 bases, leaving 14 bases between the germline ends. The CDR3 consists of 14 residues. Germline V gives CDR1 MNHEY, CDR2 SVGAGI. The CDR3 spells CASRAQGIDQPQHF. DNA for the CDR3: TGTGCCAGCAGGGCACAGGGAATTGATCAGCCCCAGCATTTT.

V gene TRBV5-1 combines with J gene TRBJ1-4; a weak D match, TRBD1 (5 bases). The CDR3 is made up of 14 amino acids. Germline-derived CDR1 and CDR2 are SGHRS and YFSETQ. The ends were cut back, 4 bases at V and 10 bases at J, with 17 bases in the middle. The CDR3 is CASSPGRSDGKLFF. CDR3 coding DNA: TGCGCCAGCAGCCCGGGACGGTCGGATGGAAAACTGTTTTTT.

This clone has a handful of counts. The chain is built from TRBV6-5 and TRBJ1-2; D perhaps matches TRBD1 (6 bases). V lost 4 bases and J lost 3, with 15 bases in between. This CDR3 is 15 amino acids long. Germline lookup yields CDR1 MNHEY and CDR2 SVGAGI. CDR3 nucleotide sequence: TGTGCCAGCAGTTTTGGGGGGGCAGGCGACTATGGCTACACCTTC. Translating gives CASSFGGAGDYGYTF.

Only a few counts were recorded for this clone. The chain recombines TRBV30 with TRBJ1-4, with D unclear. Germline loops: CDR1 GTSNPN, CDR2 SVGIG (reference sequence). The CDR3 consists of 12 residues. V gave up 2 bases and J gave up 12 bases, with 13 bases separating them. The CDR3, as DNA: TGTGCCTGGAGTCTCCACAAGGGTGAACTGTTTTTT. Its translation is CAWSLHKGELFF.